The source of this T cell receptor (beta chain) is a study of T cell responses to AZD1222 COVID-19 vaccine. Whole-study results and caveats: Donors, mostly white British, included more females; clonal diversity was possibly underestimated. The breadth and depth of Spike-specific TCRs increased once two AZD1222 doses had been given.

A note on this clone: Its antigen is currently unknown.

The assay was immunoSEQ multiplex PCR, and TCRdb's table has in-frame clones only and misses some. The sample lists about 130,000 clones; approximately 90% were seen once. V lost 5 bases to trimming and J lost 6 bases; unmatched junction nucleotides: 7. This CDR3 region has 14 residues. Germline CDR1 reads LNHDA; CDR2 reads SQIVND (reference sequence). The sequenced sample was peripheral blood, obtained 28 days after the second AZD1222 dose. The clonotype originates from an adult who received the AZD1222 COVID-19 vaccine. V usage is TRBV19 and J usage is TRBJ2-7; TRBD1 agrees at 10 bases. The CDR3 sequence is CASSPRQGAVEQYF. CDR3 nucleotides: TGTGCCAGTAGTCCCCGACAGGGGGCCGTCGAGCAGTACTTC.